Detailed here is one T cell receptor beta chain. Its antigen is not yet known. No much larger clone is present one base from it, and per-base qualities are unavailable. Libraries were built with the immunoSEQ multiplex PCR assay. The multiplex PCR relied on a mix of 60 forward primers for TCR Vbeta segments and 13 reverse primers for TCR Jbeta segments. Amplification of the CDR3 region of rearranged TCR beta genes was performed with a multiplex PCR assay on genomic DNA. Amplified TCR beta libraries were sequenced as 87-base-pair reads on the Illumina HiSeq System. The paper's processing steps were these. A later analysis tallied roughly 78 million unique TCR beta chains across the 666 repertoires, and around 9.9 million of those chains were shared by two or more donors. Raw reads were error-corrected and collapsed into unique sequences by a nearest-neighbor algorithm in which closely related sequences were merged to remove PCR and sequencing errors. V, D and J gene segments were assigned by aligning CDR3 sequences to IMGT reference sequences. Each retained sequence needed at least a six-nucleotide match to both a V gene segment and a J gene segment. A rearrangement was called productive if the CDR3 had no stop codons and remained in frame with V and J, and every other rearrangement was called non-productive. CDR3 was defined according to IMGT convention as the region running from the second conserved V-encoded cysteine to the conserved J-encoded phenylalanine. Sequences without an unambiguous match to a single V gene segment were excluded from the earlier analysis of about 630 of the donors. In an earlier analysis of approximately 560 of the donors, a V segment was called functional when productive rearrangements were above 56.7%, and segregating when the standard deviation between donors exceeded 5%. A statistical classification framework was developed to diagnose cytomegalovirus status using the catalog of TCR beta chain sequences. A later analysis assigned V and J genes by comparing TCR nucleotide sequences with IMGT/GENE-DB human TR gene sequences. A later analysis assigned CDR3 sequences and most-parsimonious VDJ recombination scenarios with the TCRdist pipeline. In a later analysis, each TCR beta chain was defined by its CDR3 amino acid sequence together with its V-gene family, and reads without a unique V-gene family were excluded. In a later analysis, around 650 highly shared, low-generation-probability nucleotide sequences were removed to address suspected cross-contamination and a sequencing artifact. In a later analysis, a clonal expansion index for each public chain was calculated from normalized within-repertoire ranks of inferred template counts. In a later analysis, generation probabilities were computed using a VDJ recombination model fitted to out-of-frame rearrangements, and the results were checked against IGoR. In a later analysis, hypergeometric tests were used to score TCR-TCR, TCR-HLA and TCR-CMV co-occurrence, with a repertoire-size bias correction applied to TCR pairs. In a later analysis, false discovery rates were estimated by permuting HLA or CMV assignments 20 times. In a later analysis, co-occurring TCRs were grouped using DBSCAN, and TCRdist sequence similarity was added for clustering within HLA-allele-positive subsets. Co-occurrence clustering excluded repertoires with fewer than 30,000 or more than 120,000 public chains, plus five with anomalous nucleotide sharing. Held by TCRdb, this immuneACCESS table contains in-frame sequences only and omits some clones. Under half of the omission traces to an unresolved V gene where checked; the cause of the rest is unknown. V, J and clone size reflect that table, while D and trimming were determined from the DNA. For this sample there are some 160,000 clones; approximately 80% appear just once. Over 1.5% of the sample lies in the top ten.

The cohort was made up of under 800 healthy bone marrow donors. Cohort members were all nominally healthy when sampled, although unrecorded immune exposures were likely present. The donor was CMV seronegative and was included in the group of 352 seronegative cohort members. A peripheral blood sample was collected from each donor, and TCR beta sequencing was performed on peripheral blood mononuclear cells. The Qiagen DNeasy Blood Extraction Kit was used to extract genomic DNA from the blood cell samples. The source of the sample is a study of cytomegalovirus exposure and HLA in healthy donors (dated by TCRdb to about 2017). Broadly, across the study: An earlier analysis of about 530 of the donors reported 250 to 350 Gb of sequence data and approximately 120 million unique TCR beta sequences obtained from about 179 million T cells. Among about 370 genotyped donors of the cohort, an average of about 240,000 unique TCR beta nucleotide sequences was sequenced per donor, of which 15% to 20% were non-productive. A separate validation cohort of about 110 different subjects was used in addition to the approximately 700-subject first cohort. The study aimed to test whether cataloging public T cell receptors could reveal signatures of past pathogen exposure. A later genetic analysis used genome-wide SNP genotypes for 398 of the 666 donors, treating that subset as a discovery cohort. Because of strong linkage in the cohort, five DR-DQ haplotypes were treated as single units for association and clustering. Every repertoire in the discovery cohort had been generated on one and the same sequencing platform. Rather than drawing on any new phenotypic data, the later analysis identified candidate immune exposures from TCR beta sequences and the way those sequences occurred across donors. HLA typing covered class I and class II loci at four-digit resolution. The number of typed donors differed by locus: about 620-640 for A, B, C, DRB1 and DQB1; some 540 for DQA1; 606 for DPA1; and about 450 for DPB1. Donor age, sex, ethnicity and CMV serostatus were collected together with the repertoire data. Using immunosequencing, the study profiled T cell repertoires from 550 to 750 subjects and related those repertoires to cytomegalovirus serostatus. In a later analysis, previously published TCR beta repertoires from 670 or so donors were re-analyzed and high-resolution HLA genotyping was added so that TCR occurrence patterns could be studied. The genetic ancestry cluster associated with self-reported Caucasian donors included about four fifths of the approximately 410 genotyped donors. Approximately 330 gigabases of sequencing data and roughly 80 million unique TCR sequences made up an early release that covered several hundred HLA-typed donors. To predict cytomegalovirus infection status, the study brought together high-throughput TCR immunosequencing, statistical association of individual TCRs with disease status, and machine learning. In an earlier analysis of 587 of the donors, high-throughput TCR beta sequencing was used to judge whether each TCR beta V gene segment behaved as functional or pseudogenic.

The germline V gene (reference sequence) supplies CDR1 MNHNY and CDR2 SVGAGI. V has 5 bases trimmed and J has 3 bases trimmed; junction bases matching no gene number 4. The CDR3 starts with the cysteine, ends with the phenylalanine, and has 13 residues. The kept DNA is CDR3 alone, 39 bases in frame from the first base. Broader findings and caveats from the paper: Immune exposure information for the cohort was limited to CMV serostatus. According to a later genetic analysis, donors in an Asian-associated ancestry cluster had fewer N-insertions in productive TCRs than the approximately 610-donor mean. The study gave a list of over 150 TCR beta chains associated with cytomegalovirus. According to the authors, the approach could potentially be generalized to other disease states and immunological phenotypes. Across donors, most TCR sequences were observed very rarely, whereas some public TCRs were present in many individuals. The presence/absence analyses assumed that sequencing depth was roughly uniform across donors, and that assumption may not be true. A later analysis found that TCR association rates varied across HLA loci, with DRB1 alleles showing the most associated TCRs and HLA-C alleles the fewest. Linkage disequilibrium might explain the correlated functional status among segregating V segments, but an unknown experimental factor could not be excluded. Some IMGT-functional V segments, including TRBV6-2 and TRBV6-3, could not be told apart with the 87-base-pair reads, so those segments were excluded. A later analysis associated about 16,000 TCR beta sequences with specific HLA alleles at a false discovery rate of 0.05. Because HLA typing was unavailable for some donors at each locus, only the typed subset was used in association tests. In an earlier analysis of some 500 of the donors, most TCR beta V segments were observed in productive rearrangements about 87% or about 30% of the time, broadly matching IMGT annotations. The sequencing pipeline was judged likely to have produced a cluster of highly shared sequence variants as a technical artifact. The earlier analysis of nearly 600 of the donors excluded roughly 17 rarely observed V segments, including chromosome 9 orphons, because counts were too low. A later analysis reported that several top co-occurrence clusters appeared linked to parvovirus B19, influenza, CMV and Epstein-Barr virus. V-gene and J-gene trimming of TCR beta chains was associated with a missense DCLRE1C variant in a later genetic analysis, and the association was replicated in an independent cohort. According to a later analysis, most CMV-associated TCR beta chains appeared to be HLA-restricted, and the HLA associations seemed to be driven largely by CMV exposure. In a later analysis, HLA-associated TCR beta chains showed more clonal expansion and lower generation probabilities than non-associated chains that were equally common. In this cohort, only TCR beta chains were sequenced, and detectable features were limited by the absence of alpha or paired-chain data. In both the original and validation cohorts, the classifier was reported to diagnose cytomegalovirus status with high specificity and sensitivity. A further reported finding was that TCR beta sequences accurately predicted the HLA-A and HLA-B alleles for most subjects in the first cohort. In vitro tests confirmed that a few of the cytomegalovirus-associated TCR beta chains recognize cytomegalovirus antigens. Strong co-occurrence of HLA alleles, especially DR and DQ, made assigning TCR associations to individual alleles difficult.

The sequence derives from a young woman in good health and CMV-seronegative. The sequenced sample was PBMCs. The rearranged segments are TRBV6-6 and TRBJ2-7, with 7 middle bases fitting TRBD1. The nucleotide sequence reads TGTGCCAGCAGTCCGGGACAGCACTACGAGCAGTACTTC. It is translated as CASSPGQHYEQYF.